This T cell receptor (beta chain) was observed in a study of blood T cell repertoires in COVID-19. Original processing notes: Amplification of reference gene primers was used by the study to estimate nucleated cell counts. Only in-frame clones appear in the TCRdb table, and some are missing; sequencing was by immunoSEQ multiplex PCR. V, J and clone size are those of that table, while D and trimming were read from the DNA. Of about 140,000 clones listed, over 80% were seen once; the top ten hold about 11%. V lost 5 bases and J 3 bases, leaving 10 bases between the germline ends. The CDR3 is 13 amino acids. Germline CDR1 is MDHEN and CDR2 is SYDVKM.

The clonotype comes from a man in his fifties or sixties with active or convalescent COVID-19. This sequence joins TRBV28 and TRBJ1-2, with D perhaps TRBD1 (5 bases). The sample was peripheral blood. The CDR3 loop reads CASSQQGDYGYTF. The CDR3 DNA follows: TGTGCCAGCAGTCAGCAGGGTGACTATGGCTACACCTTC.